The present T cell receptor beta chain was sequenced within a study of post-analysis software for immune sequencing data. Study background: Patients with relapsing-remitting, secondary progressive and progressive-relapsing multiple sclerosis courses were all represented.

Study-level points and caveats: F measure clustering grouped samples strongly by preparation batch. Controls showed significantly higher normalized Chao1 diversity than did multiple sclerosis patients. Relative to controls, patients had 5 or 6 TRBV segments at higher frequency, with TRBV5-6, TRBV5-1 and TRBV20-1 among these.

Unique-molecular-identifier-tagged TCR beta cDNA libraries were used. Yield was roughly 0.5 million cDNA molecules from around 1 to 9.1 million T cells. TCRdb processed the PCR reads anew with MiXCR; each CDR3 protein has one entry. The table has hundreds of thousands of distinct CDR3 sequences, about 53% seen once. This CDR3 is 16 amino acids long. Germline V gene sequence: CDR1 SGHVS, CDR2 FNYEAQ. The germline V and J ends were trimmed by 8 bases and 2 bases, with 21 bases remaining between them. Only one count was recorded for this clonotype. The antigen is unknown. The clonotype originates from a girl aged 10 to 17 with multiple sclerosis. The chain carries TRBV7-6 and TRBJ2-5; TRBD2 is a possible D gene (6 bases). The sequencing input was blood. In DNA, the CDR3 is TGTGCCAGCTCCCACTGGGGGGAGGCCCTACAAGAGACCCAGTACTTC. Translation gives CASSHWGEALQETQYF.